Each of the 27 T cell receptor beta chains below was sequenced from the same sample in a study of shared clonotypes between healthy human individuals. Sequencing used immunoSEQ multiplex PCR; TCRdb keeps in-frame clones, though not all of them. The sample includes hundreds of thousands of clones, about 96% seen only once; the top ten take less than 0.35%. The sequencing sample was made of memory CD8+ T cells sorted from blood. Subset defined: CD45RO+ cells pooled with CCR7-negative TemRA cells. Every receptor here comes from a man under 40 in good health.

This chain joins TRBV4-2 and TRBJ2-7; TRBD2 is a possible D gene (5 bases). The CDR3 contains 15 residues. Trimming took 1 base from V and 0 from J, leaving 10 bases between them. Looked up from germline, CDR1 is LGHNA and CDR2 is YNFKEQ. For the CDR3, the DNA is TGTGCCAGCAGCCAAGGGAGCGGCAGCTCCTACGAGCAGTACTTC. Translating it yields CASSQGSGSSYEQYF.

The CDR3 loop is CASSLAGRGAPVNYGYTF. For the CDR3, the DNA is TGTGCCAGCAGCTTAGCGGGGAGGGGAGCCCCTGTAAACTATGGCTACACCTTC. This chain uses TRBV7-6 with TRBJ1-2; possible D gene TRBD1, 5 bases. CDR1 SGHVS and CDR2 FNYEAQ come from the germline V gene. Between the trimmed V and J ends, which lost 0 bases and 2 bases, there was a span of 19 bases. This CDR3 region has 18 residues.

This chain uses TRBV7-8 with TRBJ1-6, with D hard to call. Trimming took off 0 bases at V and 0 bases at J, with 12 bases between the two ends. This CDR3 is built from 18 residues. CDR1 and CDR2 from the germline V gene are SGHVS and FQNEAQ. As DNA, the CDR3 is TGTGCCAGCAGCTTAGCGATCGGGAGGAGCTCCTATAATTCACCCCTCCACTTT. Its translation is CASSLAIGRSSYNSPLHF.

This clone has a single count. The V and J genes are TRBV19 and TRBJ2-3; TRBD2 aligns across 13 bases. The CDR3 is 16 amino acids. The germline V gene encodes CDR1 LNHDA and CDR2 SQIVND (reference sequence). The V and J ends lost 6 bases and 3 bases, in that order; junction bases with no gene match: 6. CDR3 DNA sequence: TGTGCCAGTAGAAAGACTAGCGGGGGGAGAACAGATACGCAGTATTTT. It codes for CASRKTSGGRTDTQYF.

The rearrangement joins TRBV25-1 to TRBJ1-1; D call uncertain. CDR3 size: 15 residues. V gave up 3 bases and J gave up 0 bases, with 11 bases separating them. Germline loops: CDR1 MGHDK, CDR2 SYGVNS. This chain's CDR3 is CASSDGQQLNTEAFF. CDR3 DNA sequence: TGTGCCAGCAGTGACGGGCAGCAACTGAACACTGAAGCTTTCTTT.

This chain connects TRBV2 to TRBJ1-5; tentatively, D is TRBD1 (5 bases). Germline V lookup: CDR1 SNHLY, CDR2 FYNNEI. Trimming left V 4 bases short and J 5 bases short, with 15 bases between. CDR3 length: 15 amino acids. CDR3 loop: CASSGTGASHQPQHF. The CDR3 bases are TGTGCCAGCAGTGGGACCGGGGCCTCTCATCAGCCCCAGCATTTT.

This chain connects TRBV13 to TRBJ1-1, with D possibly matching TRBD1 (5 bases). The CDR3 is 16 residues long. CDR1 is PRHDT, CDR2 FYEKMQ, per germline (reference sequence). The germline V and J ends were trimmed by 5 bases and 0 bases, with 16 bases remaining between them. The CDR3 sequence is CASSPRQGRMNTEAFF. The CDR3 DNA follows: TGTGCCAGCAGCCCCCGGCAGGGTAGGATGAACACTGAAGCTTTCTTT.

The chain is built from TRBV28 and TRBJ2-2, with TRBD1 identical over 12 bases. Looked up from germline, CDR1 is MDHEN and CDR2 is SYDVKM. CDR3 size: 16 residues. The J segment lost 6 bases and the V segment lost 6 bases, leaving 8 bases of the junction unmatched. This chain's CDR3 is CASRLGTGGAAGELFF. CDR3 bases: TGTGCCAGCAGACTCGGGACAGGGGGCGCAGCCGGGGAGCTGTTTTTT. The full variable domain, its missing parts supplied by reference TRBV28 and TRBJ2-2, is DVKVTQSSRYLVKRTGEKVFLECVQDMDHENMFWYRQDPGLGLRLIYFSYDVKMKEKGDIPEGYSVSREKKERFSLILESASTNQTSMYLCASRLGTGGAAGELFFGEGSRLTVL.

This chain uses TRBV28 with TRBJ2-7, with D unclear. Looked up from germline, CDR1 is MDHEN and CDR2 is SYDVKM. V dropped 4 bases and J dropped 3 bases, with 4 bases sitting between them. The CDR3 has 11 residues. The CDR3 spells CASSSLYEQYF. Written as DNA, the CDR3 is TGTGCCAGCAGTTCCCTCTACGAGCAGTACTTC.

V is TRBV7-6 and J is TRBJ2-5, with TRBD1 matching 10 bases. Germline loops: CDR1 SGHVS, CDR2 FNYEAQ. J was trimmed by 4 bases and V by 5 bases; bases with no gene match: 4. The CDR3 has 14 residues. The CDR3 coding sequence is TGTGCCAGCAGCGTAGACAGGGGGCGAGAGACCCAGTACTTC. This encodes CASSVDRGRETQYF. Variable domain in full (rest from reference TRBV7-6 and TRBJ2-5): GAGVSQSPRYKVTKRGQDVALRCDPISGHVSLYWYRQALGQGPEFLTYFNYEAQQDKSGLPNDRFSAERPEGSISTLTIQRTEQRDSAMYRCASSVDRGRETQYFGPGTRLLVL.

V is TRBV6-6 and J is TRBJ2-7; D unresolved. Trimming removed 2 bases at V and 5 bases at J, with 7 bases between. The CDR3 is 12 residues long. CDR1 and CDR2 (germline): MNHNY, SVGAGI (reference sequence). CDR3 DNA: TGTGCCAGCAGTTACGGGTTGGACGAGCAGTACTTC. Residues: CASSYGLDEQYF.

This chain links TRBV11-2 with TRBJ2-7, with TRBD2 matching 13 bases. CDR3 size: 14 residues. CDR1 and CDR2 (germline): SGHAT, FQNNGV. J gave up 3 bases and V 7 bases, and 3 bases lay outside the gene matches. The CDR3 sequence: CASTGTSGNYEQYF. In nucleotides, the CDR3 is TGTGCCAGCACCGGGACTAGCGGGAACTACGAGCAGTACTTC.

The V and J genes are TRBV9 and TRBJ2-7; D remains unclear. The V end was cut by 1 base, the J end by 6 bases, with 8 bases between. CDR3 length: 12 residues. Germline V gene data show CDR1 as SGDLS and CDR2 as YYNGEE. The CDR3 DNA reads TGTGCCAGCAGCGTATATAAACGCGAGCAGTACTTC. Protein sequence: CASSVYKREQYF.

The chain links TRBV27 to TRBJ2-5; possibly TRBD1 for D (6 bases). Germline CDR1 and CDR2: MNHEY and SMNVEV (reference sequence). Trimming removed 2 bases at V and 6 bases at J, with 16 bases between. The CDR3 is 15 amino acids. CDR3 DNA: TGTGCCAGCAGTTTAGAGACCGGGACAATGAAGACCCAGTACTTC. It is translated as CASSLETGTMKTQYF.

This sequence joins TRBV30 and TRBJ2-1; TRBD1 aligns across 7 bases. V was clipped by 2 bases and J by 6 bases; unmatched bases: 4. This CDR3 contains 13 residues. Germline values: CDR1 GTSNPN, CDR2 SVGIG (reference sequence). Here the CDR3 DNA reads TGTGCCTGGAGTACCGGGACAGTCAATGAGCAGTTCTTC. Translation gives CAWSTGTVNEQFF.

V usage is TRBV27 and J usage is TRBJ2-5; D unresolved. From germline, CDR1 is MNHEY and CDR2 SMNVEV (reference sequence). V dropped 3 bases and J dropped 2 bases, with 7 bases sitting between them. The CDR3 runs to 13 residues. CDR3 in amino acids: CASSFTEQETQYF. CDR3 in DNA: TGTGCCAGCAGTTTTACAGAACAAGAGACCCAGTACTTC.

The chain uses TRBV13 and TRBJ1-1, with 7 bases matching TRBD1. V shed 8 bases and J 1 base; nucleotides not matched to a gene: 1. The CDR3 is 12 amino acids. CDR1 is PRHDT, CDR2 FYEKMQ, per germline (reference sequence). CDR3 coding DNA: TGTGCCAGCTCAGGGGGGAACACTGAAGCTTTCTTT. Translated: CASSGGNTEAFF.

The chain uses TRBV27 and TRBJ1-2, with D possibly TRBD1 on 6 matching bases. CDR1 MNHEY and CDR2 SMNVEV come from the germline V gene (reference sequence). This CDR3 has 15 residues. Trimming pared 6 bases from V and 8 bases from J, leaving 22 bases between. In DNA form, the CDR3 reads TGTGCCAGCAGACTCCAGTCGACAGGTGCGGTAGGCTACACCTTC. This translates into CASRLQSTGAVGYTF.

The chain combines TRBV25-1 with TRBJ2-5; 11 bases line up with TRBD2. Germline V CDR1 and CDR2: MGHDK, SYGVNS. CDR3 length: 14 amino acids. J gave up 7 bases and V 2 bases, and 3 bases lay outside the gene matches. CDR3 DNA sequence: TGTGCCAGCAGTGAAGCAGGACTAGCGGGGACCCAGTACTTC. Translation: CASSEAGLAGTQYF.

This clone is a singleton in its sample. The CDR3 region has the DNA TGTGCCAGCAGTTGGGGACAGGGTTTCTACGAGCAGTACTTC. Translating gives CASSWGQGFYEQYF. The chain joins TRBV27 to TRBJ2-7, with 9 bases aligning to TRBD1. Germline-derived CDR1 and CDR2 are MNHEY and SMNVEV (reference sequence). J was trimmed by 3 bases and V by 4 bases; bases with no gene match: 4. The CDR3 runs to 14 residues.

As regards this clone: One junction end disagrees with the germline gene, perhaps due to a read error. The genes are TRBV28 and TRBJ2-7, with a tentative D call TRBD1 (6 bases). The CDR3 runs 11 residues. Germline V gene lookup returns CDR1 MDHEN and CDR2 SYDVKM. The CDR3 spells CASTLGGEQYF. The DNA for the CDR3 is TGTGCCAGCACTTTAGGGGGCGAGCAGTACTTC.

The chain employs TRBV2 and TRBJ2-1; tentatively, D is TRBD2 (7 bases). Per the germline V gene, CDR1 is SNHLY and CDR2 is FYNNEI. CDR3 size: 16 residues. Trimming removed 7 bases from V and 4 bases from J, with 20 bases in between. The CDR3 reads CASTERGDYVYNEQFF. In DNA form, the CDR3 reads TGTGCCAGCACCGAAAGGGGGGACTACGTTTACAATGAGCAGTTCTTC.

The chain is built from TRBV4-1 and TRBJ2-7; no firm D call. Germline CDR1 and CDR2: MGHRA and YSYEKL. The length of the CDR3 is 16 residues. V lost 7 bases and J lost 1, with 20 bases in between. The CDR3 here is CASTRTFMEGSYEQYF. In nucleotides, the CDR3 is TGCGCCAGCACCCGAACATTCATGGAAGGATCCTACGAGCAGTACTTC.

Remarks on this clone: One end of the junction varies from germline; a read error may be responsible. The chain employs TRBV10-3 and TRBJ2-7, with D perhaps matching TRBD1 (6 bases). The germline V gene has CDR1 ENHRY and CDR2 SYGVKD. The CDR3 loop spans 12 amino acids. CDR3 protein: CAISEANREVDF. DNA for the CDR3: TGTGCCATCAGTGAGGCCAACAGGGAAGTAGACTTC.

A note on this clone: The germline gene is not matched at one end of the junction; a read error may be the cause. The V and J genes are TRBV7-7 and TRBJ2-1, with TRBD2 matching over 10 bases. Germline V gene lookup returns CDR1 SSHAT and CDR2 FNYEAQ (reference sequence). CDR3 size: 19 residues. The CDR3 spells CASSRSTSGPFLPYNEQFF. The DNA for the CDR3 is TGTGCTAGCAGCCGCTCGACTAGCGGGCCGTTTTTGCCCTACAATGAGCAGTTCTTC.

The gene calls are TRBV7-2 and TRBJ2-7; D is possibly TRBD2 (5 bases). CDR1 is SGHTA and CDR2 is FQGNSA in the germline V gene. Trimming pared 5 bases from V and 1 base from J, leaving 9 bases between. The CDR3 has 13 amino acids. CDR3 residues: CASSRGFSYEQYF. CDR3 sequence (DNA): TGTGCCAGCAGCAGAGGGTTTTCCTACGAGCAGTACTTC.

This chain links TRBV4-1 with TRBJ1-5; D is undetermined. CDR1 MGHRA and CDR2 YSYEKL come from the germline V gene. V dropped 0 bases and J dropped 11 bases, with 8 bases sitting between them. The CDR3 consists of 12 residues. The CDR3 bases are TGCGCCAGCAGCCAAGATGGGCTAACCCAGCATTTT. As protein: CASSQDGLTQHF.